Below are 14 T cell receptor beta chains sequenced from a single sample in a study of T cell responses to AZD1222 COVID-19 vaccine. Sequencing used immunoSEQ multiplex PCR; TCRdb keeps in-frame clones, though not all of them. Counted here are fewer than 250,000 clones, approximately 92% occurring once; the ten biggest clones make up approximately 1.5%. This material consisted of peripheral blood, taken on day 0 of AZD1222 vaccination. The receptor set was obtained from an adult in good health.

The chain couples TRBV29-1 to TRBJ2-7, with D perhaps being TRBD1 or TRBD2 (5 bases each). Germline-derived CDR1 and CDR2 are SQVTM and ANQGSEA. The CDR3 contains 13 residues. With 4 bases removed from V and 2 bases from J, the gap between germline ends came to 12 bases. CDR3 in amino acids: CSVAGRGAYEQYF. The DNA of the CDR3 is TGCAGCGTTGCGGGTCGAGGGGCCTACGAGCAGTACTTC.

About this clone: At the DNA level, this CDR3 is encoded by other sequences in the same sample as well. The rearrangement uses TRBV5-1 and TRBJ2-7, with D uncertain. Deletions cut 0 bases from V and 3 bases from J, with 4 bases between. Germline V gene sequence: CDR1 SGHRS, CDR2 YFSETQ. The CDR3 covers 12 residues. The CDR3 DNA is TGCGCCAGCAGCTTGGAGGGCTACGAGCAGTACTTC. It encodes CASSLEGYEQYF.

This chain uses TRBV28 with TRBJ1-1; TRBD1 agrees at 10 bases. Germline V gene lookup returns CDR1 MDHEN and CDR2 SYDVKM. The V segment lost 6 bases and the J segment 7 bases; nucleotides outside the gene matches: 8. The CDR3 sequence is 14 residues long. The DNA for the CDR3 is TGTGCCAGCAGAACCGGGACAGGGGTACTTGAAGCTTTCTTT. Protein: CASRTGTGVLEAFF. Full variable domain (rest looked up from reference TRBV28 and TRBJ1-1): DVKVTQSSRYLVKRTGEKVFLECVQDMDHENMFWYRQDPGLGLRLIYFSYDVKMKEKGDIPEGYSVSREKKERFSLILESASTNQTSMYLCASRTGTGVLEAFFGQGTRLTVV.

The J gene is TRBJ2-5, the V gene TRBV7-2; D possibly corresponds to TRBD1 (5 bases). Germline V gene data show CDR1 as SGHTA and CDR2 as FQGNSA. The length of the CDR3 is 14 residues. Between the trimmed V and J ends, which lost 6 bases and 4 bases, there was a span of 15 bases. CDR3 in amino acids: CASRQEWSGETQYF. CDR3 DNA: TGTGCCAGCAGACAGGAGTGGAGTGGAGAGACCCAGTACTTC. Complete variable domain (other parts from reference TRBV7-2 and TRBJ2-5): GAGVSQSPSNKVTEKGKDVELRCDPISGHTALYWYRQSLGQGLEFLIYFQGNSAPDKSGLPSDRFSAERTGGSVSTLTIQRTQQEDSAVYLCASRQEWSGETQYFGPGTRLLVL.

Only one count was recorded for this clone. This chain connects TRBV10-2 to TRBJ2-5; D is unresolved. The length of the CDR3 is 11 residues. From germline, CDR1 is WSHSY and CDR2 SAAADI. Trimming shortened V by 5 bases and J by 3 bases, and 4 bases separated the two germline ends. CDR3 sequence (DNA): TGCGCCAGCAGTCGGGAAGAGACCCAGTACTTC. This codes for CASSREETQYF.

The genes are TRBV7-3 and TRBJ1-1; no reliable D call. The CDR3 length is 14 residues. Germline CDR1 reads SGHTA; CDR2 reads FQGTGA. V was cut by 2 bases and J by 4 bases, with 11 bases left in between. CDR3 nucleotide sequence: TGTGCCAGCAGCTTACTGAGGGAGGGCACTGAAGCTTTCTTT. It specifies CASSLLREGTEAFF.

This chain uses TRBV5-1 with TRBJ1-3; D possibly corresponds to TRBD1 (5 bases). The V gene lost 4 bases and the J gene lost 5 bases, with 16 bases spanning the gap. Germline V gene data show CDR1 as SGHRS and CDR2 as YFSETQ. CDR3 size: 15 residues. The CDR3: CASSPGTSFRNTIYF. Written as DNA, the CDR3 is TGCGCCAGCAGCCCCGGGACTTCCTTTCGAAACACCATATATTTT.

The CDR3 spells CASAPVRQANEKLFF. The DNA of the CDR3 is TGTGCCAGCGCCCCTGTGAGACAGGCTAATGAAAAACTGTTTTTT. The V call is TRBV6-6, the J call TRBJ1-4; D may be TRBD1 (6 bases). The germline V gene has CDR1 MNHNY and CDR2 SVGAGI (reference sequence). The CDR3 is 15 amino acids. V dropped 8 bases and J dropped 3 bases, with 16 bases sitting between them.

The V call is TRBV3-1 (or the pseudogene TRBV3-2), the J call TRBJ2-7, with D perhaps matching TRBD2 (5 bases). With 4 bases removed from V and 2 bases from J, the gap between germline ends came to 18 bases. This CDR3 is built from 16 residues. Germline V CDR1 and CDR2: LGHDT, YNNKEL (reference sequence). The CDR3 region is CASSPAKGREAYEQYF. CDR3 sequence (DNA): TGTGCCAGCAGCCCGGCTAAAGGACGGGAAGCCTACGAGCAGTACTTC.

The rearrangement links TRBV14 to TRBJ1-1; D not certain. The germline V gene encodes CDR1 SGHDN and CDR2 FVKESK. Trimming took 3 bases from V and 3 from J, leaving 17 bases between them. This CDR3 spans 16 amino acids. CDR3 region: CASSHYGVGRDTEAFF. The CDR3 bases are TGTGCCAGCAGCCACTATGGGGTCGGGAGGGACACTGAAGCTTTCTTT.

In nucleotides, the CDR3 is TGTGCCAGCAGCGTAGGGTGGGGAAACGCTGAAAAACTGTTTTTT. Its translation is CASSVGWGNAEKLFF. The V call is TRBV9, the J call TRBJ1-4; D ambiguous. Germline-derived CDR1 and CDR2 are SGDLS and YYNGEE. The CDR3 totals 15 residues. Trimming removed 0 bases at V and 7 bases at J, with 13 bases between.

CDR3 in amino acids: CASSLRQKTGELFF. DNA of the CDR3: TGTGCCAGCAGCTTGAGACAGAAAACCGGGGAGCTGTTTTTT. The chain combines TRBV11-3 with TRBJ2-2; D might be TRBD1 (5 bases). CDR3 length: 14 residues. CDR1 and CDR2 (germline): SGHNT, YENEEA. Trimming took off 3 bases at V and 5 bases at J, with 10 bases between the two ends.

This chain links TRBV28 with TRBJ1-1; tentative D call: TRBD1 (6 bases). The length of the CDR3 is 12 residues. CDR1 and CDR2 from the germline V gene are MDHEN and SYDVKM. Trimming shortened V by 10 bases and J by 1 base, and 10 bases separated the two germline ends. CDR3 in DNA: TGTGCCACCCGGGACAAGAACACTGAAGCTTTCTTT. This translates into CATRDKNTEAFF.

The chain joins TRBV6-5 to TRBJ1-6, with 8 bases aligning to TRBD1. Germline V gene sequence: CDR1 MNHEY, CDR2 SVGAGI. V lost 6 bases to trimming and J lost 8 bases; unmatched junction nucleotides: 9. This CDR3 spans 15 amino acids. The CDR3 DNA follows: TGTGCCAGCAGCCTCAGGGGGCAATGGGATTCACCCCTCCACTTT. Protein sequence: CASSLRGQWDSPLHF.